The entry below gives a single TCR beta chain sequence along with its context. This entry is derived from a study of blood T cell repertoires in COVID-19. Whole-study context: COVID-19 samples from acute and convalescent phases originated in the United States, Italy and Spain. The analysed material was cDNA or gDNA that came from T cells, B-cell-depleted T cells, or PBMCs.

In the authors' workflow: Reference gene primer amplification gave estimated nucleated cell counts. TCRdb's table, derived via immunoSEQ multiplex PCR, lists solely in-frame clones and lacks some. V and J calls and clone size are copied from that table; D and trimming were computed from the DNA. The top ten clones hold approximately 6% of a sample with 35,000 to 50,000 clones, 83% of them seen once. The V gene lost 6 bases and the J gene lost 7 bases, with 15 bases spanning the gap. The CDR3 extends over 13 amino acids. The germline V gene encodes CDR1 MDHEN and CDR2 SYDVKM. Sequences were obtained from peripheral blood. This TCR derives from a woman aged 80 or over with acute or convalescent COVID-19. The V and J genes are TRBV28 and TRBJ1-2, with D possibly being TRBD1 (5 bases). The CDR3 loop reads CASRLRGYGGYTF. The CDR3 coding sequence is TGTGCCAGCAGGTTACGGGGGTACGGTGGCTACACCTTC.